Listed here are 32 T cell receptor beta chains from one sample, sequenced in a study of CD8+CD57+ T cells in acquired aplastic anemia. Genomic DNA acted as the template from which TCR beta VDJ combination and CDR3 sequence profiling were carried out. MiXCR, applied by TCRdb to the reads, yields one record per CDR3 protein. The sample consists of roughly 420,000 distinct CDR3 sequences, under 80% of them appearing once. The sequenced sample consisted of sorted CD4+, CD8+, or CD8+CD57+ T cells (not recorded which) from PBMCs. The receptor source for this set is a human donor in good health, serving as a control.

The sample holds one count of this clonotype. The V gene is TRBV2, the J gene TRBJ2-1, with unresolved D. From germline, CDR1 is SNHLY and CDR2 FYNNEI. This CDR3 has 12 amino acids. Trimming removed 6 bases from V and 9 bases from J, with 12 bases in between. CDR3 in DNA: TGTGCCAGCAGCCCCAGCTTGCGTGAGCAGTTCTTC. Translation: CASSPSLREQFF. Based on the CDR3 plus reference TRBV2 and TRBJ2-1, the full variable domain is EPEVTQTPSHQVTQMGQEVILRCVPISNHLYFYWYRQILGQKVEFLVSFYNNEISEKSEIFDDQFSVERPDGSNFTLKIRSTKLEDSAMYFCASSPSLREQFFGPGTRLTVL.

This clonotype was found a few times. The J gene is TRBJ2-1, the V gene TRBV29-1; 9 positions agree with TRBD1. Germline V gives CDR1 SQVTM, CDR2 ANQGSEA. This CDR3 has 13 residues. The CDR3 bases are TGCAGTGCTACGGGACAGGGCCCTACGGAGCAGTTCTTC. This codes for CSATGQGPTEQFF.

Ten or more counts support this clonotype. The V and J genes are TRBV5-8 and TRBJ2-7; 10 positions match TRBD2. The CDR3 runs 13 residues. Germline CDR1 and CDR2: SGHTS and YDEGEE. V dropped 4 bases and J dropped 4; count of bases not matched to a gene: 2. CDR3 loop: CASSRTSGYEQYF. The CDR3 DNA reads TGTGCCAGCAGCAGGACTAGCGGTTACGAGCAGTACTTC.

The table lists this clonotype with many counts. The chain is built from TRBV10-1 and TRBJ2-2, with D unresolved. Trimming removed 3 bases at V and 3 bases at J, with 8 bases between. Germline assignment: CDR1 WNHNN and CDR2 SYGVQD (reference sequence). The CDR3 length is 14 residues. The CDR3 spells CASSDRADTGELFF. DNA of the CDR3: TGCGCCAGCAGTGACCGGGCGGACACCGGGGAGCTGTTTTTT.

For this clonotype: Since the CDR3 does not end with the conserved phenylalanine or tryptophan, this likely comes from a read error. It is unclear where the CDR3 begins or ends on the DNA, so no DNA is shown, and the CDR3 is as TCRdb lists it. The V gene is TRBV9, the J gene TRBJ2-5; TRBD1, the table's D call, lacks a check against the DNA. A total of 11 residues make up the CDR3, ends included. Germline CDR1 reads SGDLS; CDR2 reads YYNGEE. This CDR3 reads CASNVGAGGSY.

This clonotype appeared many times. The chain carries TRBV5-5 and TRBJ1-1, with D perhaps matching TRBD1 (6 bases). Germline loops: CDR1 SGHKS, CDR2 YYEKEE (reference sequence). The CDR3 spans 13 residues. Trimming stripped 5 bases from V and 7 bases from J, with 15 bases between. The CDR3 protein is CASSFTGLGEAFF. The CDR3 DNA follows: TGTGCCAGCAGTTTTACAGGGCTCGGTGAAGCTTTCTTT.

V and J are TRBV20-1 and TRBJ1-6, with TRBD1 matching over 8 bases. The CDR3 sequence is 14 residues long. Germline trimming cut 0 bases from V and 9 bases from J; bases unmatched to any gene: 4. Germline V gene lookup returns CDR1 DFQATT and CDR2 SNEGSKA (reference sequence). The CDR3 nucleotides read TGCAGTGCTAGAGATGGGACAGGTTTTTCACCCCTCCACTTT. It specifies CSARDGTGFSPLHF.

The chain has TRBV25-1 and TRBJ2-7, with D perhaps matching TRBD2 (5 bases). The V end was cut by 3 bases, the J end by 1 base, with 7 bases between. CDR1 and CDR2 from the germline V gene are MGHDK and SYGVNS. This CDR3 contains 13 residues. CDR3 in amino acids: CASSDPGSYEQYF. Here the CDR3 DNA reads TGTGCCAGCAGTGATCCGGGGTCCTACGAGCAGTACTTC.

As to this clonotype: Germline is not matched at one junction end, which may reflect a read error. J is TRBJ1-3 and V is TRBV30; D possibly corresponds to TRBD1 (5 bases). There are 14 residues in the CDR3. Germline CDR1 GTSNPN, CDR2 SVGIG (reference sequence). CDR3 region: CAWFSGASGDTIYF. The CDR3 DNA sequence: TGTGCCTGGTTCTCCGGGGCCTCTGGAGACACCATATATTTT.

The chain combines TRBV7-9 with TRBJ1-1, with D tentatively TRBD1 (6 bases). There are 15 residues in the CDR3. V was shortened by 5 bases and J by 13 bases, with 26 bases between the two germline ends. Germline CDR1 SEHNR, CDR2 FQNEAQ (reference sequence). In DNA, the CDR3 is TGTGCCAGCAGCCCACGAGGGGGACCATGGCTACACCTTTTCTTT. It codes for CASSPRGGPWLHLFF.

The CDR3 region is CASSQNGQGNQPQHF. For the CDR3, the DNA is TGTGCCAGCAGCCAAAACGGACAGGGCAATCAGCCCCAGCATTTT. The chain combines TRBV5-6 with TRBJ1-5, with TRBD1 matching over 7 bases. Germline V gives CDR1 SGHDT, CDR2 YYEEEE. The CDR3 totals 15 residues. V was clipped by 4 bases and J by 2 bases; unmatched bases: 6. Based on the CDR3 plus reference TRBV5-6 and TRBJ1-5, the full variable domain is DAGVTQSPTHLIKTRGQQVTLRCSPKSGHDTVSWYQQALGQGPQFIFQYYEEEERQRGNFPDRFSGHQFPNYSSELNVNALLLGDSALYLCASSQNGQGNQPQHFGDGTRLSIL.

CDR3 DNA: TGTGCCAGCAGAGTGGGGGCGTTTGAGCAGTTCTTC. Its translation is CASRVGAFEQFF. This rearrangement joins TRBV12-3 or TRBV12-4 to TRBJ2-1; D is possibly TRBD1 (6 bases). CDR3 length: 12 amino acids. Trimming removed 6 bases from V and 9 bases from J, with 12 bases in between.

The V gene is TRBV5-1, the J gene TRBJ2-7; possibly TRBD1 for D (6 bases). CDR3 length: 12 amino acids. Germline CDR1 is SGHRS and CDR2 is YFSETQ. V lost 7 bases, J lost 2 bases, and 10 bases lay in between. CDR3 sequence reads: CASGQGTYEQYF. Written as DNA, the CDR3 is TGCGCCAGCGGCCAGGGGACCTACGAGCAGTACTTC.

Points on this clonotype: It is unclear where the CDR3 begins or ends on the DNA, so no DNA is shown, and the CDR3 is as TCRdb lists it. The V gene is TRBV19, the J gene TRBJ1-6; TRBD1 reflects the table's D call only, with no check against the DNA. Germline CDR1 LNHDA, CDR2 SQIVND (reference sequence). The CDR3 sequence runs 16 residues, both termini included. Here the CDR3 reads CASSIGADLYEQYFGF.

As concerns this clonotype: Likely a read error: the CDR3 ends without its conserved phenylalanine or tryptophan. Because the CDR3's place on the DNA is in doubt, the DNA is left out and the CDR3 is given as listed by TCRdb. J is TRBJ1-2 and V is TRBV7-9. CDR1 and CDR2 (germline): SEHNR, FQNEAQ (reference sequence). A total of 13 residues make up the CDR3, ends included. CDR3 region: CASNSGGRRGTDT.

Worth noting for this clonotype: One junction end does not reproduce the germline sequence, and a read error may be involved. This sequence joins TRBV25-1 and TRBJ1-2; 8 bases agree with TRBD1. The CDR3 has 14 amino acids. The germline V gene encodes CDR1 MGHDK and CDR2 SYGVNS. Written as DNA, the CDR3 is TGCGCCAGCAGCCGCCAACAGGGGGACTATGGCTACACCTTC. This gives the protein CASSRQQGDYGYTF.

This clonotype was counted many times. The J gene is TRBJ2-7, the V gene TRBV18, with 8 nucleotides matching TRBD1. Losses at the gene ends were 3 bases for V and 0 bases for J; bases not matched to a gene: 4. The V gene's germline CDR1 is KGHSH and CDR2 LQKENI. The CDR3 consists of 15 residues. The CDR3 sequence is CASSPRQGLSYEQYF. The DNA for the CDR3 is TGTGCCAGCTCACCCCGACAGGGGCTCTCCTACGAGCAGTACTTC.

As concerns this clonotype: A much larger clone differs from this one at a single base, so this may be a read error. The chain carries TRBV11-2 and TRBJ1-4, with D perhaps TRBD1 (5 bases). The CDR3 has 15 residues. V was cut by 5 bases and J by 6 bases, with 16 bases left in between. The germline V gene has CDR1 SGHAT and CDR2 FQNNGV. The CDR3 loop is CASSNRGGEHEKLFF. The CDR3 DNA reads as TGTGCCAGCAGCAATAGAGGAGGGGAGCATGAAAAACTGTTTTTT.

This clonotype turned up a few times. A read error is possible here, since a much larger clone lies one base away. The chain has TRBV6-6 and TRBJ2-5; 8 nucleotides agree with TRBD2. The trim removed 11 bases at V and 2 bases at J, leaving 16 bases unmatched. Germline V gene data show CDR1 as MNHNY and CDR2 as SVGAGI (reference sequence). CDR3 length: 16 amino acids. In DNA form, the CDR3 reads TGTGCCGGCCTCGATCGCGGGGGGTCCTCGCAAGAGACCCAGTACTTC. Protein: CAGLDRGGSSQETQYF.

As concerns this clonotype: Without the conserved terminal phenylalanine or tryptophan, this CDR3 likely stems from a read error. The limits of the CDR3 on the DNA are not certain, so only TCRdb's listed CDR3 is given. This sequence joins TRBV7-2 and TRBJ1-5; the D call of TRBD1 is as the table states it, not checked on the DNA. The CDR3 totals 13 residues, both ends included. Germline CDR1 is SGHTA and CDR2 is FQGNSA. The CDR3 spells CASRRARGNHDHT.

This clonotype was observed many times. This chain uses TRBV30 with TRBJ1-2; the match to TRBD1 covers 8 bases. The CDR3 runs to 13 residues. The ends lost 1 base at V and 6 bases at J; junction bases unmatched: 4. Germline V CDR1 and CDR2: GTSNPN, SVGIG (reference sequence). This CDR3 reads CAWSALTGDGYTF. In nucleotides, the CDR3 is TGTGCCTGGAGTGCTCTGACAGGGGATGGCTACACCTTC.

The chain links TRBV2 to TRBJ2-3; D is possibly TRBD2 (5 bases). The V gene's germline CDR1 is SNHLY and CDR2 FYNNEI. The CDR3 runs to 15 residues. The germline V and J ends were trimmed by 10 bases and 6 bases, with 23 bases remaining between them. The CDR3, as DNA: TGTGCCAACCCCCGAGGGTCCGGGCCAGCGGATACGCAGTATTTT. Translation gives CANPRGSGPADTQYF.

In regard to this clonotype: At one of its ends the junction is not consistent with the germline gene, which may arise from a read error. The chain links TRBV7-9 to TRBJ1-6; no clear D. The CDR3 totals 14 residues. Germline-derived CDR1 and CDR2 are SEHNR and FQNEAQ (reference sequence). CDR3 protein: CASSLSREETQYFF. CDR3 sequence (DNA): TGTGCCAGCAGCTTAAGTAGGGAAGAGACCCAGTACTTCTTT.

The CDR3 sequence: CASSGMTANEQFF. The CDR3 DNA is TGTGCCAGCAGCGGGATGACGGCAAATGAGCAGTTCTTC. This chain connects TRBV11-2 to TRBJ2-1; no firm D call. V gave up 5 bases and J gave up 7 bases, with 12 bases separating them. CDR3 size: 13 residues. Germline V gene lookup returns CDR1 SGHAT and CDR2 FQNNGV.

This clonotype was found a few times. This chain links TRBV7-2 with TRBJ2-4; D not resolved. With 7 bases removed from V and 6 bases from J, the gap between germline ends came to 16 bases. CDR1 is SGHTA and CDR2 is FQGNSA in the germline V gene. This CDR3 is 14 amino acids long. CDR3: CASNVGRTTNIQYF. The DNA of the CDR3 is TGTGCCAGCAACGTAGGGCGGACCACAAACATTCAGTACTTC.

CDR3 sequence (DNA): TGTGCCAGCAGCCCTACGCCTGGGGCCAACGTCCTGACTTTTTTT. As protein: CASSPTPGANVLTFF. This sequence joins TRBV11-2 and TRBJ1-4; D is possibly TRBD1 (5 bases). Germline CDR1 is SGHAT and CDR2 is FQNNGV. Trimming stripped 5 bases from V and 17 bases from J, with 27 bases between. This CDR3 has 15 amino acids.

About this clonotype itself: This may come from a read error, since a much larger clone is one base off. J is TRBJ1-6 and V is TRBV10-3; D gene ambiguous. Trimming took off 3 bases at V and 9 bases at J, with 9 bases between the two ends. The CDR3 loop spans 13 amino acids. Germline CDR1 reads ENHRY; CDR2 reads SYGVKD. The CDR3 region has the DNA TGTGCCATCAGTGACAGGCTTGGTTCACCCCTCCACTTT. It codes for CAISDRLGSPLHF.

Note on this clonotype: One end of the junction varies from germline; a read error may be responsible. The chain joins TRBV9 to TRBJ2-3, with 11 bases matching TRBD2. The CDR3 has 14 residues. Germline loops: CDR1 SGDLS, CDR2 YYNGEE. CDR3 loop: CASSTSTSGDTDNF. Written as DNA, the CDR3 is TGTGCCAGCAGCACCTCGACTAGCGGGGACACAGATAATTTT.

CDR3 region: CAISLDRVDGYTF. CDR3 in DNA: TGTGCCATCAGTTTGGACAGGGTAGATGGCTACACCTTC. V is TRBV10-3 and J is TRBJ1-2; 8 nucleotides line up with TRBD1. V dropped 5 bases and J dropped 6; count of bases not matched to a gene: 5. Looked up from germline, CDR1 is ENHRY and CDR2 is SYGVKD. The CDR3 sequence is 13 residues long.

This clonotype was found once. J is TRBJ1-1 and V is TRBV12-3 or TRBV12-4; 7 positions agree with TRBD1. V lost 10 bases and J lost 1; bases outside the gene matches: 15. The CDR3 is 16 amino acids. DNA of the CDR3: TGTGCCACCGGGACAGCCTCCGGGACGGAGAACACTGAAGCTTTCTTT. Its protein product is CATGTASGTENTEAFF.

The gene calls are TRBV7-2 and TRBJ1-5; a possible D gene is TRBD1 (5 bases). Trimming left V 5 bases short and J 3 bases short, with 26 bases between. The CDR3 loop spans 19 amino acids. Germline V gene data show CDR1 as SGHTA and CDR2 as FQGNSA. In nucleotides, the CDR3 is TGTGCCAGCAGCAGAGGCAGGGCGGAGACCGGGTATTTCAATCAGCCCCAGCATTTT. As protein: CASSRGRAETGYFNQPQHF.

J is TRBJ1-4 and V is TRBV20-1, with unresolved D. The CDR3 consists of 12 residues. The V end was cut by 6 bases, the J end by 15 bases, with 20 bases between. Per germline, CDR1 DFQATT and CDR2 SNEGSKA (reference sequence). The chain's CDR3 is CSATRVSARVFF. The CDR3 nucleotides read TGCAGTGCCACTAGGGTCTCGGCAAGAGTGTTTTTT.